The 32 T cell receptor beta chains in this list originate from one sample, sequenced in a study of post-analysis software for immune sequencing data. Study-level results: TRBV5-6, TRBV5-1 and TRBV20-1 were among several TRBV segments more frequent in patients than controls.

Sequencing libraries made from TCR beta cDNA carried unique molecular identifiers. A single record per CDR3 protein comes from TCRdb applying MiXCR to the PCR reads. The data show hundreds of thousands of distinct CDR3 sequences, with 25% to 30% seen just once and around 0.56% held by the top ten. Their antigens are not known. The sample consisted of blood. These receptors were collected from a girl between 10 and 17 years old with multiple sclerosis.

This clonotype came up a few times. The rearrangement uses TRBV7-2 and TRBJ1-2; weak D call: TRBD1 (6 bases). The length of the CDR3 is 12 residues. Germline V lookup: CDR1 SGHTA, CDR2 FQGNSA. V was shortened by 4 bases and J by 9 bases, with 12 bases between the two germline ends. CDR3: CASSSEGVSYTF. As DNA, the CDR3 is TGTGCCAGCAGCTCTGAGGGGGTGAGCTACACCTTC.

About this clonotype: With a much larger clone just one base away, this may be a read error. This chain connects TRBV12-3 or TRBV12-4 to TRBJ2-1; D uncertain. This CDR3 region has 14 residues. With 5 bases removed from V and 13 bases from J, the gap between germline ends came to 21 bases. This CDR3 reads CASSPTAYQETQFF. The DNA for the CDR3 is TGTGCCAGCAGTCCTACAGCGTACCAAGAGACCCAGTTCTTC.

This clonotype was seen repeatedly, ten times or more. The chain couples TRBV20-1 to TRBJ2-3, with D perhaps TRBD1 (6 bases). Germline CDR1 DFQATT, CDR2 SNEGSKA (reference sequence). The V end was cut by 6 bases, the J end by 4 bases, with 20 bases between. This CDR3 contains 15 residues. This CDR3 reads CSAASGTTGPDTQYF. The CDR3 nucleotides read TGCAGTGCAGCCTCCGGGACAACCGGCCCAGATACGCAGTATTTT.

V is TRBV29-1 and J is TRBJ1-1; TRBD1 might be the D (6 bases). The CDR3 consists of 11 residues. Germline V CDR1 and CDR2: SQVTM, ANQGSEA. V was trimmed by 7 bases and J by 8 bases, leaving 14 bases between them. In DNA, the CDR3 is TGCAGCGAATTTACAGGGTCAGAAGCTTTCTTT. Protein sequence: CSEFTGSEAFF.

This sequence joins TRBV18 and TRBJ2-7, with D possibly matching TRBD1 (6 bases). CDR1 and CDR2 (germline): KGHSH, LQKENI. This CDR3 comprises 15 residues. Trimming took off 4 bases at V and 0 bases at J, with 13 bases between the two ends. CDR3 region: CASSHLTGSSYEQYF. DNA of the CDR3: TGTGCCAGCTCACACTTGACAGGTAGCTCCTACGAGCAGTACTTC.

Many counts were recorded for this clonotype. This sequence joins TRBV11-1 and TRBJ2-3; weak D call: TRBD2 (6 bases). Germline lookup yields CDR1 SGHAT and CDR2 FQDESV (reference sequence). The CDR3 has 15 residues. The V and J ends lost 5 bases and 2 bases respectively, with 14 bases between them. CDR3 in amino acids: CASSSRDFHTDTQYF. CDR3 coding DNA: TGTGCCAGCAGCAGCCGGGACTTTCACACAGATACGCAGTATTTT.

The chain employs TRBV7-9 and TRBJ2-1; D tentatively reads TRBD1 or TRBD2 (5 bases each). Per the germline V gene, CDR1 is SEHNR and CDR2 is FQNEAQ (reference sequence). V was cut by 10 bases and J by 11 bases, with 12 bases left in between. The CDR3 totals 10 residues. The CDR3 DNA follows: TGTGCCACGCTAGGGACCCAGCAGTTCTTC. Translation gives CATLGTQQFF.

This clonotype appeared a few times. The chain employs TRBV6-1 and TRBJ2-4; D tentatively fits TRBD1 or TRBD2 (5 bases each). Germline values: CDR1 MNHNS, CDR2 SASEGT. This CDR3 is 19 amino acids long. The CDR3 DNA sequence: TGTGCTAGCGAACCAGACGTTTCAGGGTCAAAGCGGGCCAAAAACATTCAGTACTTC. Its translation: CASEPDVSGSKRAKNIQYF.

J is TRBJ2-1 and V is TRBV6-6; D not resolved. In germline, CDR1 is MNHNY, CDR2 SVGAGI (reference sequence). V lost 4 bases to trimming and J lost 5 bases, with 9 bases between them. The length of the CDR3 is 13 residues. The CDR3, as DNA: TGTGCCAGCAGTTCCCTCCAGGACAATGAGCAGTTCTTC. Translating gives CASSSLQDNEQFF.

This sequence joins TRBV5-1 and TRBJ1-2, with D unresolved. V was clipped by 3 bases and J by 0 bases, with 12 bases between them. Germline lookup yields CDR1 SGHRS and CDR2 YFSETQ. The CDR3 runs 15 residues. In DNA form, the CDR3 reads TGCGCCAGCAGCTCTCGGGCCCAAGCTAACTATGGCTACACCTTC. Translation: CASSSRAQANYGYTF.

This clonotype was detected a few times. The chain recombines TRBV7-2 with TRBJ2-3; D gene unclear. Germline assignment: CDR1 SGHTA and CDR2 FQGNSA. The CDR3 extends over 14 amino acids. Trimming cost V 4 bases and J 1 base, with 9 bases left between them. The CDR3 DNA reads as TGTGCCAGCAGCTCCCGAGACGGCACAGATACGCAGTATTTT. Residues: CASSSRDGTDTQYF.

There are a few counts of this clonotype. Germline and junction disagree at one end, which may indicate a read error. The chain recombines TRBV29-1 with TRBJ2-4; no reliable D call. This CDR3 has 13 amino acids. The germline V gene encodes CDR1 SQVTM and CDR2 ANQGSEA. The CDR3 sequence is CSVERVAENIQYF. For the CDR3, the DNA is TGCAGCGTGGAAAGGGTAGCCGAAAACATTCAGTACTTC.

The V gene is TRBV4-1, the J gene TRBJ2-1; D is ambiguous. The CDR3 consists of 16 residues. Germline V gives CDR1 MGHRA, CDR2 YSYEKL. Trimming shortened V by 4 bases and J by 2 bases, and 15 bases separated the two germline ends. In DNA form, the CDR3 reads TGCGCCAGCAGCCTCCCTGGCCCTACTGCCTACAATGAGCAGTTCTTC. Translating gives CASSLPGPTAYNEQFF.

The chain joins TRBV14 to TRBJ2-1, with D hard to call. V lost 0 bases to trimming and J lost 5 bases, with 8 bases between them. The germline CDR1 and CDR2 sequences are SGHDN and FVKESK. The CDR3 runs to 14 residues. The CDR3 nucleotides are TGTGCCAGCAGCCAAGATCTGTTGCACAATGAGCAGTTCTTC. Amino acid sequence: CASSQDLLHNEQFF. Together with reference TRBV14 and TRBJ2-1, the CDR3 gives the full variable domain: EAGVTQFPSHSVIEKGQTVTLRCDPISGHDNLYWYRRVMGKEIKFLLHFVKESKQDESGMPNNRFLAERTGGTYSTLKVQPAELEDSGVYFCASSQDLLHNEQFFGPGTRLTVL.

This chain links TRBV20-1 with TRBJ2-1; 13 nucleotides align to TRBD2. The length of the CDR3 is 13 residues. V trimming: 6 bases; J trimming: 10 bases; junction bases outside the gene matches: 6. Germline assignment: CDR1 DFQATT and CDR2 SNEGSKA (reference sequence). DNA of the CDR3: TGCAGTGCGGCGGGACTAGCGGGAAACGAGCAGTTCTTC. Translated: CSAAGLAGNEQFF.

This clonotype was detected only a few times. The chain employs TRBV27 and TRBJ2-7; 11 bases match TRBD2. From germline, CDR1 is MNHEY and CDR2 SMNVEV (reference sequence). This CDR3 spans 14 amino acids. After removal of 7 bases from V and 3 bases from J, the junction contained 5 bases not matched to a gene. This chain's CDR3 is CASKIAGGLYEQYF. The CDR3 nucleotides read TGTGCCAGCAAAATAGCGGGAGGGCTCTACGAGCAGTACTTC.

The chain uses TRBV12-3 or TRBV12-4 and TRBJ2-5, with 10 bases lining up with TRBD2. The CDR3 is 15 residues long. Trimming removed 4 bases from V and 2 bases from J; junction bases left unmatched: 4. In nucleotides, the CDR3 is TGTGCCAGCAGTTGGGGACTAGCGTCGCAAGAGACCCAGTACTTC. Its translation is CASSWGLASQETQYF.

The V and J genes are TRBV7-8 and TRBJ1-4; unclear D gene. This CDR3 comprises 14 residues. V lost 2 bases, J lost 8 bases, and 12 bases lay in between. CDR1 and CDR2 (germline): SGHVS, FQNEAQ. For the CDR3, the DNA is TGTGCCAGCAGCTTAAGGCCGGCTGCCGAAAAACTGTTTTTT. It specifies CASSLRPAAEKLFF.

This clonotype was recorded only once. The chain carries TRBV28 and TRBJ2-7; D is unresolved. The J call is uncertain, as TRBJ2-5 better fits the DNA end. This CDR3 comprises 13 residues. Germline-derived CDR1 and CDR2 are MDHEN and SYDVKM. The CDR3 sequence is CASTGGWRETQYF. The CDR3 DNA is TGTGCCAGCACAGGCGGATGGCGGGAGACCCAGTACTTC.

CDR3 amino acids: CSATEQEDTQYF. CDR3 DNA sequence: TGCAGTGCCACTGAACAGGAAGATACGCAGTATTTT. V usage is TRBV20-1 and J usage is TRBJ2-3; tentative D call: TRBD1 (5 bases). CDR1 DFQATT and CDR2 SNEGSKA come from the germline V gene (reference sequence). The CDR3 has 12 residues. V dropped 6 bases and J dropped 5 bases, with 12 bases sitting between them.

This chain connects TRBV4-2 to TRBJ2-7; 8 bases match TRBD1. This CDR3 has 15 amino acids. With V trimmed by 5 bases and J by 5 bases, 11 bases remained unmatched. The germline gives CDR1 LGHNA, CDR2 YNFKEQ. CDR3: CASSYARAGGNEQYF. In nucleotides, the CDR3 is TGTGCCAGCAGCTACGCAAGAGCAGGGGGCAACGAGCAGTACTTC.

CDR3 protein: CATSTGQANYGYTF. CDR3 sequence (DNA): TGTGCCACCAGCACCGGACAGGCTAACTATGGCTACACCTTC. The V and J genes are TRBV15 and TRBJ1-2; 7 nucleotides match TRBD1. J lost 0 bases, V lost 4 bases, and 2 bases had no gene match. Germline CDR1 and CDR2: LNHNV and YYDKDF (reference sequence). This CDR3 is built from 14 residues.

The chain joins TRBV4-3 to TRBJ2-7; perhaps TRBD2 as D (5 bases). V dropped 0 bases and J dropped 12 bases, with 18 bases sitting between them. This CDR3 contains 14 residues. The V gene's germline CDR1 is LGHNA and CDR2 YSLEER. DNA for the CDR3: TGCGCCAGCAGCCAAGAATATCAGCGGAGTACACGGTACTTC. As protein: CASSQEYQRSTRYF.

This clonotype was observed many times. The chain recombines TRBV12-3 or TRBV12-4 with TRBJ1-2, with a weak D call TRBD1 (6 bases). The CDR3 has 15 amino acids. V was pared by 6 bases and J by 3 bases, with 17 bases between. The CDR3 sequence: CASSLSAGAHYGYTF. The CDR3 coding sequence is TGTGCCAGCAGCCTTTCCGCAGGGGCGCACTATGGCTACACCTTC.

This clonotype occurred a few times. CDR3 region: CASSPARTGKTYEQYF. The CDR3 nucleotides read TGTGCCAGCAGCCCAGCCCGGACAGGGAAGACCTACGAGCAGTACTTC. The chain joins TRBV2 to TRBJ2-7; TRBD1 agrees at 8 bases. Per germline, CDR1 SNHLY and CDR2 FYNNEI. The trim removed 6 bases at V and 2 bases at J, leaving 12 bases unmatched. The CDR3 length is 16 residues.

This clonotype was found many times. The genes are TRBV12-3 or TRBV12-4 and TRBJ2-5; D is undetermined. With 3 bases removed from V and 2 bases from J, the gap between germline ends came to 10 bases. The CDR3 contains 14 residues. CDR3 sequence reads: CASSLKTLQETQYF. The CDR3 DNA reads TGTGCCAGCAGTTTGAAGACCCTACAAGAGACCCAGTACTTC.

The chain uses TRBV7-2 and TRBJ1-3; D is perhaps TRBD1 (5 bases). CDR3 length equals 17 residues. V dropped 1 base and J dropped 0 bases, with 13 bases sitting between them. Germline CDR1 is SGHTA and CDR2 is FQGNSA. This CDR3 reads CASSLVRVDLSGNTIYF. Written as DNA, the CDR3 is TGTGCCAGCAGCTTAGTCAGGGTTGACCTCTCTGGAAACACCATATATTTT.

The chain uses TRBV5-1 and TRBJ1-1; D ambiguous. Germline V CDR1 and CDR2: SGHRS, YFSETQ. The V end lost 1 base, the J end lost 7 bases, and 14 bases lay between the germline ends. CDR3 length: 14 amino acids. This chain's CDR3 is CASSLTQLVDEAFF. The CDR3 DNA reads as TGCGCCAGCAGCTTGACTCAGTTGGTCGATGAAGCTTTCTTT. The complete variable domain, with remaining parts taken from reference TRBV5-1 and TRBJ1-1, reads KAGVTQTPRYLIKTRGQQVTLSCSPISGHRSVSWYQQTPGQGLQFLFEYFSETQRNKGNFPGRFSGRQFSNSRSEMNVSTLELGDSALYLCASSLTQLVDEAFFGQGTRLTVV.

The chain combines TRBV25-1 with TRBJ2-1; 7 nucleotides match TRBD2. There are 17 residues in the CDR3. Germline V gives CDR1 MGHDK, CDR2 SYGVNS. Trimming took 6 bases from V and 0 from J; bases not matched to a gene: 11. CDR3 DNA sequence: TGTGCCAGCAGCCCCGTAGCCGGGGGGAGCTCCTACAATGAGCAGTTCTTC. Translating it yields CASSPVAGGSSYNEQFF.

This clonotype was detected ten times or more. An end of the junction does not agree with germline; a read error may underlie this. The chain uses TRBV6-6 and TRBJ1-5; the D is unclear. Germline CDR1 is MNHNY and CDR2 is SVGAGI (reference sequence). The CDR3 has 12 amino acids. The CDR3 DNA follows: TGTGCCAGCCGTTATAGCAATCAGCCCCAGCATTTT. This encodes CASRYSNQPQHF.

This clonotype was found a few times. V gene TRBV16 combines with J gene TRBJ2-7, with TRBD1 as a possible D gene (6 bases). The CDR3 loop spans 16 amino acids. Germline V gene lookup returns CDR1 KGHSY and CDR2 FQNENV. V lost 2 bases and J lost 2, with 16 bases in between. The CDR3 here is CASSQGGWGQTYEQYF. In DNA, the CDR3 is TGTGCCAGCAGCCAAGGTGGCTGGGGACAAACCTACGAGCAGTACTTC.

J is TRBJ2-7 and V is TRBV29-1; TRBD2 is a possible D gene (7 bases). The DNA end lines up better with TRBJ2-4; the J call may be wrong. The CDR3 loop spans 13 amino acids. The germline V gene has CDR1 SQVTM and CDR2 ANQGSEA. CDR3 loop: CSVGGGGAYIQYF. The CDR3 DNA is TGCAGCGTTGGGGGAGGGGGGGCATACATTCAGTACTTC.